The following is a T cell receptor beta chain sequence with its context. The data were obtained in a study of blood T cell repertoires in COVID-19. Study-wide background: The cDNA or gDNA used as material had been derived from T cells, B-cell-depleted T cells, or PBMCs.

Study processing details: Estimation of nucleated cell counts was performed using reference gene primer amplification. Only in-frame clones appear in the TCRdb table, and some are missing; sequencing was by immunoSEQ multiplex PCR. For V, J and clone size, that table is used; D and trimming come from the DNA. The sample shows fewer than 300,000 clones, 88% of them seen only once. This CDR3 has 15 amino acids. Trimming took off 1 base at V and 6 bases at J, with 15 bases between the two ends. The V gene's germline CDR1 is LNHNV and CDR2 YYDKDF (reference sequence). This receptor was identified in a young man with active or convalescent COVID-19. The gene calls are TRBV15 and TRBJ1-1, with D perhaps matching TRBD1 (5 bases). Input material: peripheral blood. CDR3 sequence reads: CATSRVTGGAPEAFF. The CDR3 DNA is TGTGCCACCAGCAGAGTTACGGGGGGAGCCCCTGAAGCTTTCTTT.